The T cell receptor (beta chain) under discussion was sequenced for a study of T cell responses to AZD1222 COVID-19 vaccine. Study-wide results and caveats: Epitopes outside B.1.351 and B.1.1.7 mutated regions reportedly drew nearly half of spike TCRs. In all cases, repertoires were sampled only after the peak T cell response. Donors in the cohort were predominantly white British and more often female, and clonal diversity was possibly underestimated. A rise in Spike-specific TCR breadth and depth followed two AZD1222 doses.

The germline gives CDR1 LNHDA, CDR2 SQIVND (reference sequence). The trim removed 0 bases at V and 3 bases at J, leaving 1 base unmatched. The CDR3 loop spans 16 amino acids. This clone was counted a single time. Antigen specificity is unknown. Clones were sequenced by immunoSEQ multiplex PCR, and TCRdb holds only the in-frame ones, with some missing. The sample consists of about 66,000 clones, roughly 84% of them appearing once. The clonotype comes from an adult in good health. This chain connects TRBV19 to TRBJ2-2; TRBD1 agrees at 10 bases. The specimen was peripheral blood, collected on day 0 of AZD1222 vaccination. Here the CDR3 reads CASSIETGGYTGELFF. CDR3 coding DNA: TGTGCCAGTAGTATAGAGACAGGGGGCTACACCGGGGAGCTGTTTTTT.